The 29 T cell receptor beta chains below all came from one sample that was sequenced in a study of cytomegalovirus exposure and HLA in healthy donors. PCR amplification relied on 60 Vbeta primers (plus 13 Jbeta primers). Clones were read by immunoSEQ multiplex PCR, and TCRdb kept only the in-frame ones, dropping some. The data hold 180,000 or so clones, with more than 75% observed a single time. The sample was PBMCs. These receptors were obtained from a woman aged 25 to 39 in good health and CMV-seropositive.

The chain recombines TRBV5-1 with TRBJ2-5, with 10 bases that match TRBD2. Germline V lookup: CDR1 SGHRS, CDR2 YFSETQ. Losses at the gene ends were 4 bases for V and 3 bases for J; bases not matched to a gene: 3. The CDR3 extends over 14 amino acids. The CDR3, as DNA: TGCGCCAGCAGCGGGAGCGGGGGGGAAGAGACCCAGTACTTC. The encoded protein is CASSGSGGEETQYF.

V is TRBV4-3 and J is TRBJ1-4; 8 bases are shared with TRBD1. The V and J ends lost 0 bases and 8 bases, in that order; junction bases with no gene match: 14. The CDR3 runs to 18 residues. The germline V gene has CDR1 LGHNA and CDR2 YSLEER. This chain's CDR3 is CASSQDGPGGRLGEKLFF. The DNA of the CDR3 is TGCGCCAGCAGCCAAGATGGACCAGGGGGCCGATTAGGCGAAAAACTGTTTTTT.

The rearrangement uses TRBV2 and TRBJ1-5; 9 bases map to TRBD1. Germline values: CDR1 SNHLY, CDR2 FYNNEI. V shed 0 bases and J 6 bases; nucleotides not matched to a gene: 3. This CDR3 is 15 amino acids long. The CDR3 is CASSEAGTGPQPQHF. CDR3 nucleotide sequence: TGTGCCAGCAGTGAAGCAGGGACAGGGCCTCAGCCCCAGCATTTT.

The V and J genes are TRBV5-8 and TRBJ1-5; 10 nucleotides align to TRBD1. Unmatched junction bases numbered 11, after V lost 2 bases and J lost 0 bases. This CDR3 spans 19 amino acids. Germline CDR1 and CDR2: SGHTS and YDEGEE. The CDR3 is CASSFGRPGTGDSNQPQHF. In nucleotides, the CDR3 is TGTGCCAGCAGCTTCGGCCGACCTGGGACAGGGGATAGCAATCAGCCCCAGCATTTT.

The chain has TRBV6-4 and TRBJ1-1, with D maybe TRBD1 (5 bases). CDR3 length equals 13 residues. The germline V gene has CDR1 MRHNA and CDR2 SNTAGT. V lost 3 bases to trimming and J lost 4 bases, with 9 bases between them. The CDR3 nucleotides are TGTGCCAGCAGTGAAGGAGGGGCCACTGAAGCTTTCTTT. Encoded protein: CASSEGGATEAFF.

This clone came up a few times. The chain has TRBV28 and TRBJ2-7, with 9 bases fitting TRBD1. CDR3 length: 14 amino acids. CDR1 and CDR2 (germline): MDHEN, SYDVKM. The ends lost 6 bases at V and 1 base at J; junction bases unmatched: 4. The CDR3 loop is CASRRQGDSYEQYF. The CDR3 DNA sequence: TGTGCCAGCAGACGACAGGGGGATTCCTACGAGCAGTACTTC.

CDR3 sequence reads: CASSFRTGRINSPLHF. CDR3 coding DNA: TGTGCCAGCAGCTTTAGGACAGGGAGAATCAATTCACCCCTCCACTTT. V usage is TRBV5-6 and J usage is TRBJ1-6; 8 bases line up with TRBD1. Germline CDR1 is SGHDT and CDR2 is YYEEEE. CDR3 length: 16 residues. V lost 2 bases, J lost 7 bases, and 8 bases stayed unmatched.

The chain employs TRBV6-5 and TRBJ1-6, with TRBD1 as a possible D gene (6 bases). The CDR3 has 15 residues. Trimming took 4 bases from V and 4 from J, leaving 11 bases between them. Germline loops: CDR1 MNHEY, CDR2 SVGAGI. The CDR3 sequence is CASSSGTPYNSPLHF. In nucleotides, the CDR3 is TGTGCCAGCAGTTCGGGGACACCGTATAATTCACCCCTCCACTTT.

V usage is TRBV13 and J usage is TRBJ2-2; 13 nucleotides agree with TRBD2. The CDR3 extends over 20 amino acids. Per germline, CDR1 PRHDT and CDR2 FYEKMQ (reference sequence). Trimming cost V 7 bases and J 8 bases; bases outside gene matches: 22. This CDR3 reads CASNPARGTSGTLGSGELFF. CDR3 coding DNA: TGTGCCAGCAATCCCGCTAGAGGGACTAGCGGGACCCTCGGCTCGGGGGAGCTGTTTTTT.

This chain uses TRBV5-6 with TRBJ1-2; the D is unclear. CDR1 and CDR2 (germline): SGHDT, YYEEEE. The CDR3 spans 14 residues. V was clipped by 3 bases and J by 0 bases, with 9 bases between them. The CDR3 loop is CASSWNTANYGYTF. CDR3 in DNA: TGTGCCAGCAGCTGGAACACAGCTAACTATGGCTACACCTTC.

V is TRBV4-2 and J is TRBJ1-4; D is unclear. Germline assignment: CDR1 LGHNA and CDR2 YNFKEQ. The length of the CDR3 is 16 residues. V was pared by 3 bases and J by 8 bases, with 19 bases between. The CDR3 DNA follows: TGTGCCAGCAGCCAGGTTCGGCAGCAGCCTAGGGAAAAACTGTTTTTT. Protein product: CASSQVRQQPREKLFF.

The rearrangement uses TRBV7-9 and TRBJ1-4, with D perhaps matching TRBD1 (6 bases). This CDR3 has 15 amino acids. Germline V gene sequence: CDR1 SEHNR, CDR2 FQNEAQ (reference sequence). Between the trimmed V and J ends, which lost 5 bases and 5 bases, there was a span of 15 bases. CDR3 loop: CASSPLGRGNEKLFF. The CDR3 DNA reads TGTGCCAGCAGCCCCCTGGGCAGGGGAAATGAAAAACTGTTTTTT.

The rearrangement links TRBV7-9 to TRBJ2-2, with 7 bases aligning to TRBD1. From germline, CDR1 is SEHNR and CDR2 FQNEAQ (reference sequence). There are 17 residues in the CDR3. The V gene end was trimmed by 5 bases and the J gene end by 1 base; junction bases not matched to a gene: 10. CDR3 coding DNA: TGTGCCAGCAGCCTCCGTGGACAGGAAAAGAACACCGGGGAGCTGTTTTTT. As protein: CASSLRGQEKNTGELFF.

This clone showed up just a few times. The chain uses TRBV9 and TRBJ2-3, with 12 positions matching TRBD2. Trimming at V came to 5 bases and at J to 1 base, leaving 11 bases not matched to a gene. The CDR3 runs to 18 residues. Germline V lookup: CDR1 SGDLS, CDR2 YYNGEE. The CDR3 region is CASSLGASGGARTDTQYF. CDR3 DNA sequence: TGTGCCAGCAGTCTTGGGGCTAGCGGGGGGGCTCGCACAGATACGCAGTATTTT.

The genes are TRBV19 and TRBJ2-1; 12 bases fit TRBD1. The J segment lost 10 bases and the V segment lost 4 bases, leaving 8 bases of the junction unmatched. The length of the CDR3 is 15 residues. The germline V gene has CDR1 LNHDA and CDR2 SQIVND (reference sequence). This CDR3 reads CASSTFGTGGGEQFF. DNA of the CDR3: TGTGCCAGTAGTACCTTTGGGACAGGGGGCGGGGAGCAGTTCTTC.

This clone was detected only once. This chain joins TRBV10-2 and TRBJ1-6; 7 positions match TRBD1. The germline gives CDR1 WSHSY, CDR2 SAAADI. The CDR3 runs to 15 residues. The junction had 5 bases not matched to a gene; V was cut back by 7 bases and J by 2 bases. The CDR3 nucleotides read TGCGCCAGCAAAAACAGGGGCACCTATAATTCACCCCTCCACTTT. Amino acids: CASKNRGTYNSPLHF.

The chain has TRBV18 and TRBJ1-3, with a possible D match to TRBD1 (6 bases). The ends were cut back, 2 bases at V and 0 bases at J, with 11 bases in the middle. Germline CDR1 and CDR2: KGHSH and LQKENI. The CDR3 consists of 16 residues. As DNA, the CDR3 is TGTGCCAGCTCACCAGATCAGGGGTTCTCTGGAAACACCATATATTTT. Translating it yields CASSPDQGFSGNTIYF.

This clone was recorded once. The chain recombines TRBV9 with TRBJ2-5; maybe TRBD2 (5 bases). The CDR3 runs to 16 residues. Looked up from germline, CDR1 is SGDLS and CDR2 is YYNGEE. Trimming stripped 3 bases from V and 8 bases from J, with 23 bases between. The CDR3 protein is CASSADGGSLGYTQYF. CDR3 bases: TGTGCCAGCAGCGCCGATGGCGGGTCGCTCGGTTATACCCAGTACTTC.

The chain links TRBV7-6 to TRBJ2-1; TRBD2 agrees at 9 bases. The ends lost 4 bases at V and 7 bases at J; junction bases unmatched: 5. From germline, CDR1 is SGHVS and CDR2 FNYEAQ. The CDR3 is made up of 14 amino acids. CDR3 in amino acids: CASSSRGGMNEQFF. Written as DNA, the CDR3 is TGTGCCAGCAGCTCGCGGGGGGGGATGAATGAGCAGTTCTTC.

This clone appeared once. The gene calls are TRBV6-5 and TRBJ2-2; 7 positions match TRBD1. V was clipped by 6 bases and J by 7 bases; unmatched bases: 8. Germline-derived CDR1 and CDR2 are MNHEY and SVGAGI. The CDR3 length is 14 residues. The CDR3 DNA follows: TGTGCCAGCAGGCGGCAACAGGGGTACGGGGAGCTGTTTTTT. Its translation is CASRRQQGYGELFF.

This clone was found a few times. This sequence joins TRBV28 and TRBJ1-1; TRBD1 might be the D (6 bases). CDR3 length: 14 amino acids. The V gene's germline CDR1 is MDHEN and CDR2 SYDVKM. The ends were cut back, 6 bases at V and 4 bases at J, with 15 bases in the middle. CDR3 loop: CASRTNRVLTEAFF. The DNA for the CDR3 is TGTGCCAGCAGGACTAACAGGGTACTCACTGAAGCTTTCTTT. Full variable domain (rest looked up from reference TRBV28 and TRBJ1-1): DVKVTQSSRYLVKRTGEKVFLECVQDMDHENMFWYRQDPGLGLRLIYFSYDVKMKEKGDIPEGYSVSREKKERFSLILESASTNQTSMYLCASRTNRVLTEAFFGQGTRLTVV.

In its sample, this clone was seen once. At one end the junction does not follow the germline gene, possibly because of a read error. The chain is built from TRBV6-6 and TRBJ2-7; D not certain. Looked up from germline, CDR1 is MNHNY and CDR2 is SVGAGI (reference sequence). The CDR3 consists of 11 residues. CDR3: CASIRVLPHHF. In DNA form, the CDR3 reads TGTGCCAGCATTAGAGTCCTACCGCACCACTTC.

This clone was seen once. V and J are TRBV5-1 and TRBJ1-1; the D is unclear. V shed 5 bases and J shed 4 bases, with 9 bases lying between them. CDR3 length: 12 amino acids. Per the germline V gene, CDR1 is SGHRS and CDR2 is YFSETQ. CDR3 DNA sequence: TGCGCCAGCAGAGACATTACCACTGAAGCTTTCTTT. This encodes CASRDITTEAFF.

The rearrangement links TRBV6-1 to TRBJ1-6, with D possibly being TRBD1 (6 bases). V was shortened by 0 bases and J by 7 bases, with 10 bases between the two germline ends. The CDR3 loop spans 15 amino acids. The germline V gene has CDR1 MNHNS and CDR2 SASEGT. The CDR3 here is CASSEAQGLNSPLHF. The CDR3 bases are TGTGCCAGCAGTGAAGCACAGGGATTGAATTCACCCCTCCACTTT.

The CDR3 here is CASSPRGVAGGLDNEQFF. The CDR3 nucleotides read TGCGCCAGCAGCCCCCGTGGGGTAGCGGGGGGGTTGGACAATGAGCAGTTCTTC. The chain has TRBV5-1 and TRBJ2-1, with 11 bases matching TRBD2. Unmatched junction bases numbered 14, after V lost 4 bases and J lost 5 bases. The CDR3 totals 18 residues. The germline CDR1 and CDR2 sequences are SGHRS and YFSETQ.

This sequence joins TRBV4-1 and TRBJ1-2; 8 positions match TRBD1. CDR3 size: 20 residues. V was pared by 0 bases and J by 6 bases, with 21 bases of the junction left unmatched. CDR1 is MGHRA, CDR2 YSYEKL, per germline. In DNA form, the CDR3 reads TGCGCCAGCAGCCAAGATGGAGGGGGGGACAGGAGGATCCTCCTGGATGGCTACACCTTC. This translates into CASSQDGGGDRRILLDGYTF.

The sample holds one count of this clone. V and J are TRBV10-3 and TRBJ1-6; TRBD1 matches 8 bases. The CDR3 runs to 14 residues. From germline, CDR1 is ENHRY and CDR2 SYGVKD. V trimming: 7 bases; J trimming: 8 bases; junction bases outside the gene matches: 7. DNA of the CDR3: TGTGCCATCAACAACAGGGGGGAAGATTCACCCCTCCACTTT. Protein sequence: CAINNRGEDSPLHF.

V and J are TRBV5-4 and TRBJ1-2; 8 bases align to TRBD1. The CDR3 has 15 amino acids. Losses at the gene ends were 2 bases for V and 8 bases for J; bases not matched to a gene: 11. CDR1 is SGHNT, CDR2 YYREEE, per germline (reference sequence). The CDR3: CASSFPADRAEGYTF. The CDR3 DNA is TGTGCCAGCAGCTTTCCCGCGGACAGGGCGGAGGGCTACACCTTC.

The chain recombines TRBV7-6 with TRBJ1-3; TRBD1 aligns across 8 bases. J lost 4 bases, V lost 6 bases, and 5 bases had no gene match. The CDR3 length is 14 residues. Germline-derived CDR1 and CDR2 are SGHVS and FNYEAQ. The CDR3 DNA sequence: TGTGCCAGCAGTTTGACAGGGGAGGGAAACACCATATATTTT. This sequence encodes CASSLTGEGNTIYF.